This T cell receptor beta chain was sequenced in a study of T cells generated in artificial thymic organoids. Study-wide points: Organoid-derived CD8 single positive T cells showed physiological TCR clonotype diversity.

Separate semi-nested PCRs amplified TCRalpha and TCRbeta libraries using constant-region reverse primers in TRAC or TRBC. First-strand cDNA was made from 3.5 to 500 ng RNA. TCRdb reprocessed the 5' RACE reads with MiXCR, giving one entry per CDR3 protein. This sample has some 5,100 distinct CDR3 sequences, with roughly a third found just once. V lost 2 bases and J 2 bases, leaving 6 bases between the germline ends. Germline CDR1 is SGHTA and CDR2 is FQGTGA. This CDR3 has 13 amino acids. Remarks on this clonotype: Its antigen is as yet unknown.

CD8+ T cells were enriched with magnetic beads. The sample taken for sequencing was naive CD8+ T cells from blood. Regarding subset: CD3+TCRalphabeta+CD8SP T cells; for blood, CD45RO-CCR7+ naive CD8+ T cells. This sequence originates from a human donor who gave cord blood stem cells for thymic organoid culture, a cardiac surgery patient who gave postnatal thymus, or a blood donor (not recorded which). The rearrangement joins TRBV7-3 to TRBJ1-1; D is ambiguous. CDR3 region: CASSLVPNTEAFF. CDR3 in DNA: TGTGCCAGCAGCTTAGTCCCAAACACTGAAGCTTTCTTT.